This entry lists 24 T cell receptor beta chains sequenced from one sample in a study. TCRdb passed the 5' RACE reads through MiXCR, listing each CDR3 protein once. The sample holds more than 40,000 distinct CDR3 sequences, roughly 27% seen once. Sequenced: memory CD4+ T cells sorted from a lymph node. The subset: memory CD4+ T cells, CD4+CD45RO+CD25-. The receptors here all came from a female donor with breast cancer.

In this sample, this clonotype turned up a few times. The V call is TRBV6-2 or TRBV6-3, the J call TRBJ1-5; D uncertain. The CDR3 runs to 13 residues. The germline V gene has CDR1 MNHEY and CDR2 SVGEGT. V was pared by 0 bases and J by 11 bases, with 11 bases between. CDR3 amino acids: CASSYSTGAAQHF. CDR3 coding DNA: TGTGCCAGCAGTTACTCGACGGGCGCGGCCCAGCATTTT.

This clonotype appeared a few times. The chain combines TRBV7-9 with TRBJ2-7, with 10 bases matching TRBD1. CDR1 and CDR2 (germline): SEHNR, FQNEAQ (reference sequence). The CDR3 consists of 14 residues. J lost 3 bases, V lost 5 bases, and 4 bases had no gene match. As DNA, the CDR3 is TGTGCCAGCAGCCCGCGGGACAGGGGCTACGAGCAGTACTTC. Translated, it gives CASSPRDRGYEQYF.

The chain joins TRBV29-1 to TRBJ2-1, with TRBD2 matching 13 bases. The CDR3 consists of 14 residues. V lost 6 bases and J lost 9; bases outside the gene matches: 8. Germline values: CDR1 SQVTM, CDR2 ANQGSEA. The CDR3 DNA is TGCAGCGTCGTACTTGGGACTAGCGGGGTTGAGCAGTTCTTC. It yields the protein CSVVLGTSGVEQFF.

This clonotype was found a few times. The chain joins TRBV4-1 to TRBJ1-6, with 8 bases aligning to TRBD1. The CDR3 length is 16 residues. J lost 6 bases, V lost 4 bases, and 8 bases had no gene match. CDR1 and CDR2 from the germline V gene are MGHRA and YSYEKL. The DNA of the CDR3 is TGCGCCAGCAGCCTCCAGGGGGCCCCTCTTAATTCACCCCTCCACTTT. Protein product: CASSLQGAPLNSPLHF.

This clonotype has just a few counts. This rearrangement joins TRBV9 to TRBJ2-7; D not certain. CDR3 length: 12 amino acids. Trimming cost V 4 bases and J 5 bases, with 10 bases left between them. Germline V CDR1 and CDR2: SGDLS, YYNGEE. The CDR3 loop reads CASSYDKDEQYF. DNA of the CDR3: TGTGCCAGCAGCTATGACAAGGACGAGCAGTACTTC. The entire variable domain, with the rest obtained from reference TRBV9 and TRBJ2-7, is as follows: DSGVTQTPKHLITATGQRVTLRCSPRSGDLSVYWYQQSLDQGLQFLIQYYNGEERAKGNILERFSAQQFPDLHSELNLSSLELGDSALYFCASSYDKDEQYFGPGTRLTVT.

In the case of this clonotype: The CDR3 carries no conserved terminal phenylalanine or tryptophan, so it likely arises from a read error. The CDR3: CASSQVRVKNGYTV. The CDR3 bases are TGTGCCAGCAGCCAAGTAAGGGTGAAGAATGGCTACACCGTC. V is TRBV4-2 and J is TRBJ1-2, with D uncertain. The CDR3 sequence is 14 residues long. From germline, CDR1 is LGHNA and CDR2 YNFKEQ. V was trimmed by 1 base and J by 6 bases, leaving 12 bases between them.

This chain connects TRBV7-2 to TRBJ1-1; the D is unclear. V was clipped by 6 bases and J by 10 bases, with 15 bases between them. The V gene's germline CDR1 is SGHTA and CDR2 FQGNSA. CDR3 length: 12 residues. The CDR3 sequence is CASSFPTGAAFF. In DNA form, the CDR3 reads TGTGCCAGCAGTTTCCCGACGGGAGCAGCTTTCTTT. The entire variable domain, with the rest obtained from reference TRBV7-2 and TRBJ1-1, is as follows: GAGVSQSPSNKVTEKGKDVELRCDPISGHTALYWYRQSLGQGLEFLIYFQGNSAPDKSGLPSDRFSAERTGGSVSTLTIQRTQQEDSAVYLCASSFPTGAAFFGQGTRLTVV.

The sample holds one count of this clonotype. No conserved phenylalanine or tryptophan is present at the end of the CDR3, so a read error is the likely explanation. V and J are TRBV5-1 and TRBJ2-5; TRBD1 agrees at 9 bases. In germline, CDR1 is SGHRS, CDR2 YFSETQ. There are 15 residues in the CDR3. V gave up 4 bases and J gave up 1 base; unmatched junction bases: 5. CDR3 in DNA: TGCGCCAGCAGCAGGACAGGGGCGGGCCAAGAGACCCAGTACTAC. As protein: CASSRTGAGQETQYY.

This clonotype was counted many times. The chain has TRBV27 and TRBJ2-5; no clear D gene. This CDR3 has 13 amino acids. Trimming left V 5 bases short and J 1 base short, with 8 bases between. The germline CDR1 and CDR2 sequences are MNHEY and SMNVEV (reference sequence). The CDR3 reads CASSAVAQETQYF. The CDR3 coding sequence is TGTGCCAGCAGTGCCGTAGCCCAAGAGACCCAGTACTTC.

This clonotype was recorded a few times. V and J are TRBV7-9 and TRBJ2-5; D remains unclear. The CDR3 is 10 amino acids. V dropped 4 bases and J dropped 5 bases, with 2 bases sitting between them. The V gene's germline CDR1 is SEHNR and CDR2 FQNEAQ (reference sequence). The CDR3 protein is CASSSETQYF. CDR3 bases: TGTGCCAGCAGCTCGGAGACCCAGTACTTC.

This clonotype came up many times. This chain links TRBV6-1 with TRBJ2-7; D might be TRBD1 or TRBD2, each matching 6 bases. The V and J ends lost 2 bases and 3 bases respectively, with 26 bases between them. The CDR3 sequence is 19 residues long. Germline V gene data show CDR1 as MNHNS and CDR2 as SASEGT. CDR3 region: CASSEKGRGASLPRYEQYF. In DNA, the CDR3 is TGTGCCAGCAGTGAAAAGGGAAGGGGGGCGAGTCTACCTCGCTACGAGCAGTACTTC.

There are a few counts of this clonotype. V usage is TRBV4-3 and J usage is TRBJ1-2; 8 positions agree with TRBD1. Germline V lookup: CDR1 LGHNA, CDR2 YSLEER. This CDR3 spans 15 amino acids. Trimming at V came to 1 base and at J to 5 bases, leaving 6 bases not matched to a gene. The CDR3 is CASSQGTGSLYGYTF. The DNA of the CDR3 is TGCGCCAGCAGCCAAGGGACAGGGAGTCTATATGGCTACACCTTC.

This clonotype has only a few counts. V and J are TRBV7-9 and TRBJ2-7; 10 bases agree with TRBD2. The CDR3 extends over 15 amino acids. V was clipped by 3 bases and J by 1 base; unmatched bases: 3. Germline loops: CDR1 SEHNR, CDR2 FQNEAQ (reference sequence). In DNA, the CDR3 is TGTGCCAGCAGCTTCGTAGCGGGAGGATCCTACGAGCAGTACTTC. This gives the protein CASSFVAGGSYEQYF.

The J gene is TRBJ1-2, the V gene TRBV28; 9 positions match TRBD1. V dropped 6 bases and J dropped 4; count of bases not matched to a gene: 3. This CDR3 contains 13 residues. Germline lookup yields CDR1 MDHEN and CDR2 SYDVKM. In nucleotides, the CDR3 is TGTGCCAGCAGAGACAGGGGGTTCTATGGCTACACCTTC. This translates into CASRDRGFYGYTF.

The J gene is TRBJ2-5, the V gene TRBV24-1; 7 positions agree with TRBD1. CDR3 length: 14 residues. V shed 5 bases and J 5 bases; nucleotides not matched to a gene: 7. Germline-derived CDR1 and CDR2 are KGHDR and SFDVKD. For the CDR3, the DNA is TGTGCCACCAGTGTTACAGGGGTTTGGGAGACCCAGTACTTC. Its translation: CATSVTGVWETQYF.

The chain couples TRBV2 to TRBJ2-5; no firm D call. The V end was cut by 4 bases, the J end by 1 base, with 10 bases between. The CDR3 is made up of 14 amino acids. Germline values: CDR1 SNHLY, CDR2 FYNNEI. As DNA, the CDR3 is TGTGCCAGCAGTGCGGACGTTTTCCAAGAGACCCAGTACTTC. As protein: CASSADVFQETQYF.

This chain uses TRBV4-2 with TRBJ1-1; perhaps TRBD1 as D (5 bases). This CDR3 comprises 16 residues. CDR1 and CDR2 from the germline V gene are LGHNA and YNFKEQ. V gave up 0 bases and J gave up 5 bases, with 16 bases separating them. The CDR3 nucleotides are TGTGCCAGCAGCCAAGATCGAGGGGTCGGTTGGACTGAAGCTTTCTTT. This encodes CASSQDRGVGWTEAFF.

The rearrangement uses TRBV7-9 and TRBJ2-3; possibly TRBD1 for D (5 bases). Germline V gene sequence: CDR1 SEHNR, CDR2 FQNEAQ (reference sequence). The CDR3 is 16 amino acids. Trimming cost V 8 bases and J 0 bases, with 18 bases left between them. CDR3 loop: CASGTRSGLSTDTQYF. CDR3 DNA sequence: TGTGCCAGCGGCACCCGATCAGGGCTTAGCACAGATACGCAGTATTTT.

This clonotype has more than one count but fewer than ten. Written as DNA, the CDR3 is TGCGCCAGCAGCTTGCAGACAAGGCCAACTTCTGAGCAGTTCTTC. It codes for CASSLQTRPTSEQFF. V usage is TRBV5-1 and J usage is TRBJ2-1; D remains ambiguous. V was cut by 1 base and J by 9 bases, with 17 bases left in between. Germline CDR1 and CDR2: SGHRS and YFSETQ. The CDR3 contains 15 residues. Based on the CDR3 plus reference TRBV5-1 and TRBJ2-1, the full variable domain is KAGVTQTPRYLIKTRGQQVTLSCSPISGHRSVSWYQQTPGQGLQFLFEYFSETQRNKGNFPGRFSGRQFSNSRSEMNVSTLELGDSALYLCASSLQTRPTSEQFFGPGTRLTVL.

This clonotype has just a few counts. The V call is TRBV5-4, the J call TRBJ2-5; unclear D gene. Trimming left V 0 bases short and J 5 bases short, with 11 bases between. Germline V lookup: CDR1 SGHNT, CDR2 YYREEE (reference sequence). The CDR3 is 14 amino acids. The CDR3 bases are TGTGCCAGCAGCTTGGACCGGATTGGGGAGACCCAGTACTTC. Translation gives CASSLDRIGETQYF.

The CDR3 sequence: CASSNLDRGLNYGNTIYF. The CDR3, as DNA: TGTGCCAGCAGCAACCTGGACAGGGGGCTGAATTATGGAAACACCATATATTTT. V usage is TRBV6-5 and J usage is TRBJ1-3; 11 bases align to TRBD1. The ends lost 6 bases at V and 3 bases at J; junction bases unmatched: 13. Looked up from germline, CDR1 is MNHEY and CDR2 is SVGAGI. This CDR3 spans 18 amino acids.

Only a few counts were recorded for this clonotype. The chain combines TRBV12-3 or TRBV12-4 with TRBJ1-2; the D is unclear. V dropped 5 bases and J dropped 8 bases, with 9 bases sitting between them. This CDR3 contains 11 residues. The CDR3 sequence: CASSQTIGYTF. The CDR3 bases are TGTGCCAGCAGTCAAACGATCGGCTACACCTTC.

The chain has TRBV4-1 and TRBJ1-1; D possibly corresponds to TRBD1 (6 bases). V lost 2 bases and J lost 5, with 6 bases in between. The CDR3 is made up of 12 amino acids. Germline V gene sequence: CDR1 MGHRA, CDR2 YSYEKL. CDR3 sequence: CASSQQGTEAFF. For the CDR3, the DNA is TGCGCCAGCAGCCAACAGGGGACTGAAGCTTTCTTT.

V gene TRBV20-1 combines with J gene TRBJ1-1, with TRBD1 identical over 8 bases. The V segment lost 7 bases and the J segment 11 bases; nucleotides outside the gene matches: 9. The CDR3 length is 11 residues. Germline loops: CDR1 DFQATT, CDR2 SNEGSKA (reference sequence). In nucleotides, the CDR3 is TGCAGTGGGGGACAGGCGGACCGGGCTTTCTTT. Protein sequence: CSGGQADRAFF.